The 28 T cell receptor beta chains given below trace back to one sample, sequenced in a study of neurological immune-mediated disorders. Specified time point: longitudinal time-point 1 (baseline). MiXCR, run by TCRdb on the 5' RACE reads, gives a single entry per CDR3 protein. The sample carries 55,000 to 75,000 distinct CDR3 sequences, roughly 13% recorded once. The sample comprised PBMCs. These receptors all come from a female donor with HTLV-1-associated myelopathy (HAM/TSP).

Concerning this clonotype: A much larger clone lies one base from this, so it may be a read error. V is TRBV5-1 and J is TRBJ2-1; 8 nucleotides align to TRBD1. The V and J ends lost 4 bases and 2 bases, in that order; junction bases with no gene match: 5. In germline, CDR1 is SGHRS, CDR2 YFSETQ. The CDR3 has 15 residues. The CDR3 bases are TGCGCCAGCAGCCTGACAGGGGTCACCTACAATGAGCAGTTCTTC. This sequence encodes CASSLTGVTYNEQFF.

This clonotype was recorded at least ten times. The chain carries TRBV28 and TRBJ1-6; D not resolved. V was shortened by 4 bases and J by 5 bases, with 15 bases between the two germline ends. The CDR3 spans 16 residues. Germline CDR1 and CDR2: MDHEN and SYDVKM. For the CDR3, the DNA is TGTGCCAGCAGTTCCCCCGTCGCAGTAGATAATTCACCCCTCCACTTT. Translation gives CASSSPVAVDNSPLHF. The full variable domain, rest sourced from reference TRBV28 and TRBJ1-6, is DVKVTQSSRYLVKRTGEKVFLECVQDMDHENMFWYRQDPGLGLRLIYFSYDVKMKEKGDIPEGYSVSREKKERFSLILESASTNQTSMYLCASSSPVAVDNSPLHFGNGTRLTVT.

This clonotype was observed many times. The J gene is TRBJ2-5, the V gene TRBV20-1; D is possibly TRBD1 (6 bases). Trimming removed 5 bases from V and 8 bases from J, with 15 bases in between. CDR1 DFQATT and CDR2 SNEGSKA come from the germline V gene (reference sequence). The CDR3 runs to 12 residues. The CDR3 DNA follows: TGCAGTGCTTTGACAGGCACCCTTACCCAGTACTTC. Translation: CSALTGTLTQYF.

This clonotype was detected ten times or more. The chain uses TRBV5-1 and TRBJ2-3, with no clear D. Deletions cut 0 bases from V and 2 bases from J, with 16 bases between. Per the germline V gene, CDR1 is SGHRS and CDR2 is YFSETQ. This CDR3 has 17 residues. The chain's CDR3 is CASSLGSSSSYTDTQYF. CDR3 nucleotides: TGCGCCAGCAGCTTGGGTTCGTCCAGCAGTTACACAGATACGCAGTATTTT.

This clonotype has at least ten counts. Here the CDR3 DNA reads TGCGCCAGCAGCCCCGACCGGGATACGCAGTATTTT. It codes for CASSPDRDTQYF. The chain joins TRBV5-1 to TRBJ2-3; D not resolved. Trimming shortened V by 4 bases and J by 6 bases, and 9 bases separated the two germline ends. Germline V lookup: CDR1 SGHRS, CDR2 YFSETQ. The CDR3 runs to 12 residues.

This clonotype is medium-sized (0.01 to 0.1%) within its sample. The gene calls are TRBV7-6 and TRBJ2-1; D is tentatively TRBD1 or TRBD2 (5 bases each). Germline V gene sequence: CDR1 SGHVS, CDR2 FNYEAQ. Trimming shortened V by 5 bases and J by 6 bases, and 17 bases separated the two germline ends. This CDR3 is built from 15 residues. The CDR3 nucleotides read TGTGCCAGCAGCCCCGGGACCCAGACGTTCAATGAGCAGTTCTTC. This translates into CASSPGTQTFNEQFF.

The V gene is TRBV5-1, the J gene TRBJ2-6, with a tentative D call TRBD1 (6 bases). Germline CDR1 reads SGHRS; CDR2 reads YFSETQ. V was pared by 4 bases and J by 3 bases, with 14 bases between. The CDR3 has 16 amino acids. In nucleotides, the CDR3 is TGCGCCAGCAGCCAGCAAACAGGGAGTGGGGCCAACGTCCTGACTTTC. Its protein is CASSQQTGSGANVLTF.

This clonotype was recorded many times. The rearrangement uses TRBV6-5 and TRBJ2-1, with TRBD2 matching over 11 bases. J was trimmed by 7 bases and V by 8 bases; bases with no gene match: 13. Looked up from germline, CDR1 is MNHEY and CDR2 is SVGAGI. The CDR3 runs to 16 residues. For the CDR3, the DNA is TGTGCCAGCTCTTTAGCGGGGGGGTTCAAATGGAATGAGCAGTTCTTC. It translates to CASSLAGGFKWNEQFF.

The rearrangement uses TRBV5-1 and TRBJ2-7; D possibly corresponds to TRBD1 (6 bases). CDR3 length: 15 amino acids. CDR1 SGHRS and CDR2 YFSETQ come from the germline V gene. The ends were cut back, 4 bases at V and 7 bases at J, with 21 bases in the middle. CDR3 residues: CASSPAGAHAWEQYF. The DNA of the CDR3 is TGCGCCAGCAGCCCCGCAGGGGCCCATGCGTGGGAGCAGTACTTC.

Worth noting for this clonotype: This may come from a read error, since a much larger clone is one base off. CDR3 region: CAISATLENEQFF. The CDR3 nucleotides read TGTGCCATCAGTGCCACACTAGAAAATGAGCAGTTCTTC. The V call is TRBV12-3 or TRBV12-4, the J call TRBJ2-1; possibly TRBD2 for D (5 bases). This CDR3 contains 13 residues.

This chain links TRBV27 with TRBJ2-7, with 9 bases matching TRBD2. The germline V gene encodes CDR1 MNHEY and CDR2 SMNVEV (reference sequence). V lost 7 bases and J lost 5; bases outside the gene matches: 6. CDR3 size: 13 residues. The CDR3 loop reads CASTPSGAHEQYF. The DNA for the CDR3 is TGTGCCAGCACGCCTAGCGGGGCCCACGAGCAGTACTTC.

This clonotype was counted a few times. V gene TRBV6-6 combines with J gene TRBJ1-6; unclear D gene. In germline, CDR1 is MNHNY, CDR2 SVGAGI (reference sequence). Between the trimmed V and J ends, which lost 5 bases and 10 bases, there was a span of 18 bases. This CDR3 is 15 amino acids long. The DNA for the CDR3 is TGTGCCAGCAGTCAACACCCCACCAGCAACTCACCCCTCCACTTT. Its translation is CASSQHPTSNSPLHF.

The chain employs TRBV5-1 and TRBJ2-3, with D possibly matching TRBD1 (6 bases). Trimming took off 0 bases at V and 3 bases at J, with 8 bases between the two ends. This CDR3 is 14 amino acids long. CDR1 and CDR2 from the germline V gene are SGHRS and YFSETQ. CDR3 nucleotides: TGCGCCAGCAGCTTGGCCGACAGGACAGATACGCAGTATTTT. It encodes CASSLADRTDTQYF.

This clonotype has at least ten counts. The J gene is TRBJ2-5, the V gene TRBV20-1; no firm D call. Deletions cut 6 bases from V and 3 bases from J, with 14 bases between. The CDR3 loop spans 13 amino acids. Germline CDR1 and CDR2: DFQATT and SNEGSKA (reference sequence). This CDR3 is CSARHTQKETQYF. The CDR3 bases are TGCAGTGCGAGGCACACCCAGAAAGAGACCCAGTACTTC.

As concerns this clonotype: A read error is possible here, since a much larger clone lies one base away. This chain links TRBV27 with TRBJ1-1; D is possibly TRBD1 (5 bases). Germline CDR1 MNHEY, CDR2 SMNVEV (reference sequence). Deletions cut 6 bases from V and 11 bases from J, with 19 bases between. The CDR3 runs 13 residues. CDR3 region: CASRPWDRGWAFF. CDR3 nucleotides: TGTGCCAGCAGACCCTGGGACCGGGGATGGGCTTTCTTT.

This clonotype was seen ten or more times. V is TRBV5-5 and J is TRBJ2-7; weak D call: TRBD1 (5 bases). Germline CDR1 and CDR2: SGHKS and YYEKEE (reference sequence). The CDR3 covers 14 residues. V lost 3 bases, J lost 5 bases, and 15 bases lay in between. CDR3 residues: CASSYPAGSHEQYF. In nucleotides, the CDR3 is TGTGCCAGCAGCTACCCCGCAGGGTCCCACGAGCAGTACTTC.

The V and J genes are TRBV29-1 and TRBJ1-1, with 7 bases aligning to TRBD1. In germline, CDR1 is SQVTM, CDR2 ANQGSEA. The J segment lost 4 bases and the V segment lost 6 bases, leaving 8 bases of the junction unmatched. The CDR3 has 13 amino acids. CDR3 bases: TGCAGCGTCACCTACAGGGGTGCCACTGAAGCTTTCTTT. Protein sequence: CSVTYRGATEAFF.

This clonotype was observed many times. The CDR3 loop is CAISTPGTGLSPLHF. DNA for the CDR3: TGTGCCATCAGCACGCCCGGGACAGGGCTTTCACCCCTCCACTTT. The J gene is TRBJ1-6, the V gene TRBV10-3; 9 nucleotides match TRBD1. The V gene end was trimmed by 6 bases and the J gene end by 9 bases; junction bases not matched to a gene: 9. The CDR3 contains 15 residues. Germline CDR1 is ENHRY and CDR2 is SYGVKD.

The chain carries TRBV20-1 and TRBJ2-3, with TRBD1 as a possible D gene (6 bases). Trimming removed 5 bases at V and 5 bases at J, with 23 bases between. CDR1 is DFQATT, CDR2 SNEGSKA, per germline (reference sequence). The CDR3 runs 16 residues. This CDR3 is CSAQTLGQNRGDTQYF. The CDR3 region has the DNA TGCAGTGCTCAGACCCTAGGACAGAACAGAGGAGATACGCAGTATTTT.

As concerns this clonotype: The junction does not match germline at one end; this may be a read error. This chain uses TRBV12-3 or TRBV12-4 with TRBJ2-1; 8 bases are a match to TRBD2. This CDR3 region has 16 residues. CDR3: CASSIATSRGGNEQFF. The CDR3 DNA reads TGTGCCAGCAGTATAGCTACTAGCCGGGGGGGCAATGAGCAGTTCTTC.

The chain couples TRBV5-1 to TRBJ2-5; 9 positions agree with TRBD1. The CDR3 totals 14 residues. From germline, CDR1 is SGHRS and CDR2 YFSETQ. V was clipped by 3 bases and J by 4 bases; unmatched bases: 4. CDR3 nucleotides: TGCGCCAGCAGCTCACAGGGGGCCGCAGAGACCCAGTACTTC. It codes for CASSSQGAAETQYF.

This clonotype was detected many times. The rearrangement uses TRBV12-3 or TRBV12-4 and TRBJ2-5; TRBD2 is a possible D gene (5 bases). V lost 2 bases and J 4 bases, leaving 14 bases between the germline ends. The CDR3 is made up of 15 amino acids. The CDR3 reads CASSLNLAEGETQYF. CDR3 nucleotides: TGTGCCAGCAGTTTAAACCTAGCTGAGGGAGAGACCCAGTACTTC.

As to this clonotype: A clone one base away is much larger, so this may be a read error. CDR3 DNA sequence: TGTGACATCAGTGGCACAGCGGGGAGCTCCTACGAGCAGTACTTC. Translation: CDISGTAGSSYEQYF. This chain joins TRBV10-3 and TRBJ2-7, with TRBD2 matching 7 bases. CDR1 and CDR2 from the germline V gene are ENHRY and SYGVKD. CDR3 length: 15 amino acids.

In its sample, this clonotype was seen many times. The junction and the germline gene differ at one end; a read error may be behind it. This sequence joins TRBV27 and TRBJ2-7, with TRBD2 identical over 8 bases. Germline CDR1 is MNHEY and CDR2 is SMNVEV (reference sequence). The CDR3 runs to 11 residues. The CDR3 nucleotides read TGTGCCAGCAGTTTATCGATGGCTAGCGGGTTC. This gives the protein CASSLSMASGF.

This clonotype came up a few times. This sequence joins TRBV5-6 and TRBJ2-1; D may match TRBD1 or TRBD2 (5 bases each). Germline V gene lookup returns CDR1 SGHDT and CDR2 YYEEEE. The CDR3 contains 17 residues. Between the trimmed V and J ends, which lost 3 bases and 5 bases, there was a span of 21 bases. CDR3 sequence: CASSWDLGAGIHNEQFF. The CDR3 DNA sequence: TGTGCCAGCAGCTGGGACCTCGGTGCGGGTATCCACAATGAGCAGTTCTTC.

There are many counts of this clonotype. This chain uses TRBV5-5 with TRBJ2-7; TRBD1 is a possible D gene (5 bases). The germline V gene has CDR1 SGHKS and CDR2 YYEKEE (reference sequence). Deletions cut 6 bases from V and 5 bases from J, with 18 bases between. The CDR3 has 14 residues. In nucleotides, the CDR3 is TGTGCCAGCACCCGGTGGGGCAGGGATAACGAGCAGTACTTC. Translating it yields CASTRWGRDNEQYF.

Many counts were recorded for this clonotype. The genes are TRBV5-1 and TRBJ1-2; D gene ambiguous. CDR3 length equals 13 residues. Trimming stripped 2 bases from V and 4 bases from J, with 9 bases between. Looked up from germline, CDR1 is SGHRS and CDR2 is YFSETQ. The CDR3 DNA follows: TGCGCCAGCAGCTTCGAAGAATTCTATGGCTACACCTTC. It specifies CASSFEEFYGYTF.

This clonotype occurred many times. This rearrangement joins TRBV20-1 to TRBJ2-1; D is unresolved. V gave up 6 bases and J gave up 2 bases, with 11 bases separating them. Germline V gene lookup returns CDR1 DFQATT and CDR2 SNEGSKA (reference sequence). The CDR3 extends over 13 amino acids. In DNA form, the CDR3 reads TGCAGTGCCCCCTCCCCCCCCTACAATGAGCAGTTCTTC. Residues: CSAPSPPYNEQFF.